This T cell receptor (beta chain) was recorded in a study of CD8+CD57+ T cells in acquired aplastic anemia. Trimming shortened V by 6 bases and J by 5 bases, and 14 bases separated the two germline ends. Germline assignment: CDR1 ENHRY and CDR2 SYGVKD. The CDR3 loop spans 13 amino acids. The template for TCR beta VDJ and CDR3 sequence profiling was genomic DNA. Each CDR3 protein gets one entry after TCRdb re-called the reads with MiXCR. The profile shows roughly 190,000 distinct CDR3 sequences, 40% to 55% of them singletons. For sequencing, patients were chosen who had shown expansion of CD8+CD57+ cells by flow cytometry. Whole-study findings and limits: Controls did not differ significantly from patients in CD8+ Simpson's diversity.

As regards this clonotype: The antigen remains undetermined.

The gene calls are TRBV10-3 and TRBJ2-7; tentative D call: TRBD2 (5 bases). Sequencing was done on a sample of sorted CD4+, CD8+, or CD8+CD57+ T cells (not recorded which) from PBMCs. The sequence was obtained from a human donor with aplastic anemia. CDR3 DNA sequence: TGTGCCATCAGAGGGCCCGGGATCGACGAGCAGTACTTC. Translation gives CAIRGPGIDEQYF.